The 23 T cell receptor beta chains in this list originate from one sample, sequenced in a study of T cells after yellow fever vaccination (dated by TCRdb to between 2017 and 2020). Libraries were prepared through 5' RACE. The data were produced on an Illumina HiSeq 2500. The public reads were reanalyzed by TCRdb: fastp trimming at Q25, MiXCR alignment, in-frame beta chains only. CDR3 protein duplicates are merged, each entry listing the most common genes and DNA. The sample records 300,000 to 400,000 distinct CDR3 sequences, approximately 6% of which are singletons. The top ten clonotypes cover approximately 15% of the sample. What the treatment or condition label conveys for this sample: live attenuated yellow fever vaccine strain. The sample here was PBMCs, taken 5 days after the yellow fever booster vaccination. The origin of the receptors is a man aged 25 to 45 who received the YFV17D yellow fever vaccine.

The sample holds many counts of this clonotype. The chain has TRBV20-1 and TRBJ2-7, with a possible D match to TRBD1 (5 bases). V was cut by 3 bases and J by 3 bases, with 9 bases left in between. The V gene's germline CDR1 is DFQATT and CDR2 SNEGSKA (reference sequence). The CDR3 extends over 12 amino acids. CDR3 amino acids: CSASPDSYEQYF. Here the CDR3 DNA reads TGCAGTGCTAGCCCCGACAGCTACGAGCAGTACTTC.

Ten or more counts support this clonotype. The chain combines TRBV9 with TRBJ1-1; 7 nucleotides align to TRBD1. The germline V gene has CDR1 SGDLS and CDR2 YYNGEE. The CDR3 extends over 15 amino acids. V trimming: 3 bases; J trimming: 6 bases; junction bases outside the gene matches: 11. Written as DNA, the CDR3 is TGTGCCAGCAGCGCCCGTCCGGGACAGTTCGCTGAAGCTTTCTTT. Its protein product is CASSARPGQFAEAFF.

This clonotype occurred many times. The chain links TRBV7-9 to TRBJ2-7; 10 nucleotides line up with TRBD2. With V trimmed by 2 bases and J by 5 bases, 9 bases remained unmatched. Germline-derived CDR1 and CDR2 are SEHNR and FQNEAQ (reference sequence). The CDR3 is made up of 16 amino acids. Here the CDR3 reads CASSLTSPSGSDEQYF. In DNA, the CDR3 is TGTGCCAGCAGCTTAACGTCCCCTAGCGGGAGCGACGAGCAGTACTTC. Together with reference TRBV7-9 and TRBJ2-7, the CDR3 gives the full variable domain: DTGVSQNPRHKITKRGQNVTFRCDPISEHNRLYWYRQTLGQGPEFLTYFQNEAQLEKSRLLSDRFSAERPKGSFSTLEIQRTEQGDSAMYLCASSLTSPSGSDEQYFGPGTRLTVT.

At least ten counts were recorded for this clonotype. V and J are TRBV20-1 and TRBJ1-5, with no clear D. This CDR3 is built from 15 residues. Per germline, CDR1 DFQATT and CDR2 SNEGSKA (reference sequence). Between the trimmed V and J ends, which lost 3 bases and 3 bases, there was a span of 15 bases. The chain's CDR3 is CSASGGTPVNQPQHF. DNA for the CDR3: TGCAGTGCTAGCGGCGGTACCCCGGTCAATCAGCCCCAGCATTTT.

The gene calls are TRBV7-2 and TRBJ2-5; D might be TRBD1 (5 bases). CDR1 is SGHTA and CDR2 is FQGNSA in the germline V gene. V shed 1 base and J shed 5 bases, with 11 bases lying between them. This CDR3 spans 14 amino acids. The CDR3 reads CASSLEWGTETQYF. The CDR3 DNA reads as TGTGCCAGCAGCTTAGAGTGGGGCACGGAGACCCAGTACTTC.

This clonotype was seen repeatedly, ten times or more. V usage is TRBV5-6 and J usage is TRBJ2-5, with D uncertain. Germline V gives CDR1 SGHDT, CDR2 YYEEEE. With 0 bases removed from V and 0 bases from J, the gap between germline ends came to 9 bases. CDR3 size: 15 residues. Written as DNA, the CDR3 is TGTGCCAGCAGCTTGGTGACATCGTACCAAGAGACCCAGTACTTC. Translating gives CASSLVTSYQETQYF. The full variable domain, rest sourced from reference TRBV5-6 and TRBJ2-5, is DAGVTQSPTHLIKTRGQQVTLRCSPKSGHDTVSWYQQALGQGPQFIFQYYEEEERQRGNFPDRFSGHQFPNYSSELNVNALLLGDSALYLCASSLVTSYQETQYFGPGTRLLVL.

This clonotype was seen more than once but under ten times. The V and J genes are TRBV7-2 and TRBJ2-7; TRBD2 matches 8 bases. Unmatched junction bases numbered 3, after V lost 1 base and J lost 1 base. Germline V gene lookup returns CDR1 SGHTA and CDR2 FQGNSA. The length of the CDR3 is 15 residues. The CDR3 bases are TGTGCCAGCAGCTTAGGTAGCGGGGATTCCTACGAGCAGTACTTC. It encodes CASSLGSGDSYEQYF.

The chain links TRBV7-6 to TRBJ2-5; D not certain. CDR1 and CDR2 from the germline V gene are SGHVS and FNYEAQ. The CDR3 is 14 residues long. Deletions cut 3 bases from V and 1 base from J, with 9 bases between. Here the CDR3 reads CASSLNQPQETQYF. The CDR3 DNA reads as TGTGCCAGCAGCTTGAACCAGCCCCAAGAGACCCAGTACTTC.

The V call is TRBV27, the J call TRBJ1-5; TRBD1 matches at 7 bases. The CDR3 contains 15 residues. In germline, CDR1 is MNHEY, CDR2 SMNVEV (reference sequence). Unmatched junction bases numbered 8, after V lost 2 bases and J lost 7 bases. CDR3 bases: TGTGCCAGCAGTTTAGGGACAGATAATCGGCAGCCCCAGCATTTT. Translation: CASSLGTDNRQPQHF.

This clonotype was counted at least ten times. The J gene is TRBJ2-5, the V gene TRBV12-3 or TRBV12-4; 7 bases map to TRBD2. After removal of 8 bases from V and 5 bases from J, the junction contained 14 bases not matched to a gene. The CDR3 has 15 amino acids. CDR3 DNA: TGTGCCAGCGTTCTCTCAGGCGGGAGAGGCGAGACCCAGTACTTC. It encodes CASVLSGGRGETQYF.

A few counts support this clonotype. This sequence joins TRBV6-1 and TRBJ2-1; 10 positions match TRBD2. CDR3 length: 16 amino acids. Germline CDR1 and CDR2: MNHNS and SASEGT. V trimming: 1 base; J trimming: 9 bases; junction bases outside the gene matches: 9. DNA of the CDR3: TGTGCCAGCAGTGAAGAAGAGGCTAGCGGGAGTGGTGAGCAGTTCTTC. Translating gives CASSEEEASGSGEQFF.

This clonotype occurred many times. The chain is built from TRBV29-1 and TRBJ2-5, with D unresolved. Per the germline V gene, CDR1 is SQVTM and CDR2 is ANQGSEA. Trimming took 1 base from V and 3 from J, leaving 12 bases between them. This CDR3 has 14 amino acids. The CDR3 bases are TGCAGCGTTGAAGGGAAGGAAAAAGAAGAGACCCAGTACTTC. The encoded protein is CSVEGKEKEETQYF.

J is TRBJ1-5 and V is TRBV23-1; D not resolved. TRBV23-1 is annotated as an ORF whose role is uncertain. Trimming took off 3 bases at V and 3 bases at J, with 6 bases between the two ends. The CDR3 has 13 amino acids. The CDR3 DNA reads TGCGCCAGCAGTCATCCCCCCAATCAGCCCCAGCATTTT. Encoded protein: CASSHPPNQPQHF.

This clonotype was seen a handful of times. This chain joins TRBV29-1 and TRBJ2-1, with 9 bases aligning to TRBD2. CDR1 is SQVTM, CDR2 ANQGSEA, per germline. This CDR3 has 18 amino acids. Unmatched junction bases numbered 16, after V lost 2 bases and J lost 5 bases. DNA of the CDR3: TGCAGCGTTGAACCCGCGTTACATAGCGGGAGTCGGCACAATGAGCAGTTCTTC. Translating gives CSVEPALHSGSRHNEQFF.

This clonotype was counted only a few times. This chain uses TRBV6-5 with TRBJ1-1; maybe TRBD1 (5 bases). The V gene's germline CDR1 is MNHEY and CDR2 SVGAGI. This CDR3 is 18 amino acids long. With 0 bases removed from V and 1 base from J, the gap between germline ends came to 18 bases. CDR3 in amino acids: CASSYSVSAGRENTEAFF. Written as DNA, the CDR3 is TGTGCCAGCAGTTACTCTGTGAGCGCAGGGCGGGAGAACACTGAAGCTTTCTTT.

The chain has TRBV7-2 and TRBJ2-2; TRBD2 matches at 9 bases. Unmatched junction bases numbered 6, after V lost 3 bases and J lost 7 bases. This CDR3 spans 15 amino acids. The germline V gene has CDR1 SGHTA and CDR2 FQGNSA. The CDR3 DNA reads as TGTGCCAGCAGCTTCGGCGGGAGGGCCGTCGGGGAGCTGTTTTTT. This gives the protein CASSFGGRAVGELFF. Full variable domain (rest looked up from reference TRBV7-2 and TRBJ2-2): GAGVSQSPSNKVTEKGKDVELRCDPISGHTALYWYRQSLGQGLEFLIYFQGNSAPDKSGLPSDRFSAERTGGSVSTLTIQRTQQEDSAVYLCASSFGGRAVGELFFGEGSRLTVL.

This clonotype was seen a few times. The V call is TRBV9, the J call TRBJ2-1; 10 nucleotides line up with TRBD1. Per the germline V gene, CDR1 is SGDLS and CDR2 is YYNGEE. The CDR3 runs 20 residues. Trimming at V came to 3 bases and at J to 0 bases, leaving 15 bases not matched to a gene. The DNA for the CDR3 is TGTGCCAGCAGCGAAAACCCGACAGGGGGCCCTTCTAGCTCCTACAATGAGCAGTTCTTC. Its protein product is CASSENPTGGPSSSYNEQFF. Drawing the rest from reference TRBV9 and TRBJ2-1, the complete variable domain is DSGVTQTPKHLITATGQRVTLRCSPRSGDLSVYWYQQSLDQGLQFLIQYYNGEERAKGNILERFSAQQFPDLHSELNLSSLELGDSALYFCASSENPTGGPSSSYNEQFFGPGTRLTVL.

To note about this clonotype: One base away lies a much larger clone, so this may be a sequencing read error. V usage is TRBV7-2 and J usage is TRBJ2-1, with D hard to call. V was trimmed by 6 bases and J by 7 bases, leaving 10 bases between them. The CDR3 runs to 12 residues. CDR1 and CDR2 (germline): SGHTA, FQGNSA. The CDR3: CASRQTRNEQFF. The CDR3 DNA reads as TGTGCCAGCAGGCAGACGAGAAATGAGCAGTTCTTC. The full variable domain, with the rest looked up from reference TRBV7-2 and TRBJ2-1, is GAGVSQSPSNKVTEKGKDVELRCDPISGHTALYWYRQSLGQGLEFLIYFQGNSAPDKSGLPSDRFSAERTGGSVSTLTIQRTQQEDSAVYLCASRQTRNEQFFGPGTRLTVL.

The chain links TRBV15 to TRBJ1-5; D might be TRBD1 (6 bases). Germline V CDR1 and CDR2: LNHNV, YYDKDF (reference sequence). Trimming took off 2 bases at V and 7 bases at J, with 15 bases between the two ends. This CDR3 contains 15 residues. The chain's CDR3 is CATSRTSGEVQPQHF. DNA of the CDR3: TGTGCCACCAGCAGAACGTCAGGGGAGGTCCAGCCCCAGCATTTT.

This clonotype has just a few counts. The chain has TRBV7-2 and TRBJ2-3, with 7 nucleotides matching TRBD2. J lost 15 bases, V lost 1 base, and 10 bases had no gene match. Germline V gene lookup returns CDR1 SGHTA and CDR2 FQGNSA. CDR3 length equals 13 residues. Here the CDR3 DNA reads TGTGCCAGCAGCTTAGGACTGGAGGGACTATGCTATTTT. It specifies CASSLGLEGLCYF.

This clonotype came up many times. The J gene is TRBJ1-5, the V gene TRBV11-2; maybe TRBD1 (5 bases). Germline CDR1 SGHAT, CDR2 FQNNGV. V lost 5 bases, J lost 0 bases, and 14 bases lay in between. CDR3 size: 16 residues. Written as DNA, the CDR3 is TGTGCCAGCAGCCCTGGGACGCATTATAGCAATCAGCCCCAGCATTTT. Translating gives CASSPGTHYSNQPQHF.

Ten or more counts support this clonotype. This rearrangement joins TRBV6-6 to TRBJ2-7; weak D call: TRBD1 (5 bases). The V gene lost 5 bases and the J gene lost 3 bases, with 11 bases spanning the gap. This CDR3 has 13 residues. Germline lookup yields CDR1 MNHNY and CDR2 SVGAGI (reference sequence). CDR3 protein: CASSPTALYEQYF. The CDR3 DNA is TGTGCCAGCAGTCCGACAGCCCTCTACGAGCAGTACTTC.

This clonotype showed up just a few times. V gene TRBV20-1 combines with J gene TRBJ1-2, with no clear D. The germline V gene encodes CDR1 DFQATT and CDR2 SNEGSKA (reference sequence). Trimming removed 0 bases at V and 14 bases at J, with 13 bases between. CDR3 length: 11 amino acids. The CDR3 sequence is CSARDLDSATF. For the CDR3, the DNA is TGCAGTGCTAGAGACCTCGACTCCGCTACCTTC.